These T cell receptor beta chains were read from a single sample in a study of shared clonotypes between healthy human individuals. Sequencing used immunoSEQ multiplex PCR; TCRdb keeps in-frame clones, though not all of them. Of about 2 million clones listed, about 95% are singletons. The sequenced sample was naive CD8+ T cells sorted from blood. These receptors all come from a young man in good health. The CDR3 runs from the conserved cysteine through the conserved F or W. A D gene is named only where the DNA matches it firmly. Only part of the rows carry a size: once, few, many, or a class if the clone is expanded.

d_call clone_size j_call cdr3_length v_call cdr3_aa cdr3_nt
NA NA TRBJ2-7 13 TRBV7-9 CASGGGAHNEQYF TGTGCCAGCGGAGGTGGGGCGCACAACGAGCAGTACTTC
NA NA TRBJ1-1 14 TRBV19 CASSIGSTNTEAFF TGTGCCAGTAGTATTGGGTCGACGAACACTGAAGCTTTCTTT
TRBD1 NA TRBJ2-7 15 TRBV28 CASSFRDRGSYEQYF TGTGCCAGCAGTTTCCGGGACAGGGGCTCCTACGAGCAGTACTTC
NA once TRBJ1-2 13 TRBV4-3 CASSQTGNDGYTF TGCGCCAGCAGCCAAACAGGGAACGATGGCTACACCTTC
NA NA TRBJ1-1 15 TRBV27 CASSPVGQGSTEAFF TGTGCCAGCAGTCCCGTGGGCCAGGGGAGCACTGAAGCTTTCTTT
NA NA TRBJ2-3 18 TRBV6-1 CASSEALLGDLSTDTQYF TGTGCCAGCAGTGAAGCGCTTCTGGGAGACCTCAGCACAGATACGCAGTATTTT
NA NA TRBJ2-5 14 TRBV6-6 CASTSTGLQETQYF TGTGCCAGCACCTCGACCGGGCTCCAAGAGACCCAGTACTTC
NA NA TRBJ2-5 13 TRBV25-1 CASSVTGEGTQYF TGTGCCAGCAGTGTTACAGGGGAGGGGACCCAGTACTTC
NA NA TRBJ1-1 13 TRBV7-9 CASSINMNTEAFF TGTGCCAGCAGCATCAACATGAACACTGAAGCTTTCTTT
NA once TRBJ2-7 13 TRBV6-5 CASSYSDLYEQYF TGTGCCAGCAGTTACAGTGATCTCTACGAGCAGTACTTC
NA NA TRBJ2-5 17 TRBV4-1 CASSQDLPAGYQETQYF TGCGCCAGCAGCCAAGACTTACCAGCGGGCTACCAAGAGACCCAGTACTTC
TRBD2 NA TRBJ2-1 15 TRBV5-4 CASSPGGSSYNEQFF TGTGCCAGCAGTCCGGGGGGAAGCTCCTACAATGAGCAGTTCTTC
NA NA TRBJ1-4 16 TRBV15 CATGKGVDATNEKLFF TGTGCCACCGGAAAGGGGGTAGACGCAACTAATGAAAAACTGTTTTTT
NA NA TRBJ1-2 15 TRBV6-5 CASSLISEGNYGYTF TGTGCCAGCAGTCTTATTTCGGAGGGGAATTATGGCTACACCTTC
NA NA TRBJ2-1 13 TRBV14 CASSPALWNEQFF TGTGCCAGCAGCCCGGCCCTCTGGAATGAGCAGTTCTTC
NA once TRBJ2-1 13 TRBV6-5 CASSYGGPDEQFF TGTGCCAGCAGTTACGGAGGGCCCGATGAGCAGTTCTTC
NA NA TRBJ2-1 12 TRBV4-1 CASSPRGYEQFF TGCGCCAGCAGCCCTCGAGGGTATGAGCAGTTCTTC
TRBD1 NA TRBJ1-2 12 TRBV9 CASSPGTGEETF TGTGCCAGCAGCCCTGGGACAGGGGAGGAAACCTTC
NA once TRBJ2-7 13 TRBV9 CASSAFSGAEQYF TGTGCCAGCAGCGCCTTCTCGGGGGCCGAGCAGTACTTC
NA NA TRBJ2-1 17 TRBV9 CASSPWAESRSYNEQFF TGTGCCAGCAGCCCCTGGGCCGAATCCCGTTCCTACAATGAGCAGTTCTTC
NA NA TRBJ2-3 17 TRBV5-4 CASSSPLSTTSTDTQYF TGTGCCAGCAGCTCGCCTCTGAGTACTACTAGCACAGATACGCAGTATTTT
NA NA TRBJ2-7 11 TRBV30 CAWGGVYEQYF TGTGCCTGGGGAGGAGTGTACGAGCAGTACTTC
TRBD1 NA TRBJ2-7 15 TRBV7-9 CASSLVGTGTYEQYF TGTGCCAGCAGCTTAGTCGGGACAGGAACCTACGAGCAGTACTTC
NA NA TRBJ2-1 17 TRBV7-9 CASSPPTGGGSYNEQFF TGTGCCAGCAGCCCGCCCACAGGGGGGGGTTCCTACAATGAGCAGTTCTTC
NA few TRBJ1-1 15 TRBV2 CANPKEGTMDTEAFF TGTGCCAACCCGAAGGAGGGGACTATGGACACTGAAGCTTTCTTT
NA NA TRBJ2-7 14 TRBV9 CASSVGGPSYEQYF TGTGCCAGCAGCGTAGGGGGGCCTTCCTACGAGCAGTACTTC
TRBD2 NA TRBJ2-5 14 TRBV6-5 CASSIAGGLETQYF TGTGCCAGCAGTATAGCGGGAGGGCTAGAGACCCAGTACTTC
NA NA TRBJ2-2 13 TRBV10-1 CASSTDYTGELFF TGCGCCAGCAGTACCGATTACACCGGGGAGCTGTTTTTT
NA few TRBJ2-3 18 TRBV27 CASTPDGRMVLNTDTQYF TGTGCCAGCACCCCTGACGGGAGAATGGTTCTTAACACAGATACGCAGTATTTT
NA once TRBJ1-2 13 TRBV6-1 CASSSYAVFGYTF TGTGCCAGCAGTTCCTACGCGGTTTTTGGCTACACCTTC
NA once TRBJ2-3 12 TRBV27 CASRTEADTQYF TGTGCCAGCAGGACAGAAGCAGATACGCAGTATTTT
NA NA TRBJ1-5 14 TRBV6-5 CASSNGGSNQPQHF TGTGCCAGCAGTAACGGGGGAAGCAATCAGCCCCAGCATTTT
NA NA TRBJ2-7 13 TRBV9 CASSVLKGSEQYF TGTGCCAGCAGCGTATTAAAGGGTAGCGAGCAGTACTTC
TRBD2 NA TRBJ2-7 13 TRBV29-1 CSVGTSGSYEQYF TGCAGCGTTGGAACTAGCGGATCCTACGAGCAGTACTTC
NA NA TRBJ2-5 16 TRBV11-2 CASSLRYRVVGETQYF TGTGCCAGCAGCTTAAGGTACAGGGTTGTGGGAGAGACCCAGTACTTC
NA NA TRBJ2-7 12 TRBV7-9 CASGASTYEQYF TGTGCCAGCGGAGCGTCCACCTACGAGCAGTACTTC
NA NA TRBJ2-5 16 TRBV7-9 CASSWRRGTEQETQYF TGTGCCAGCAGCTGGCGCCGCGGGACAGAGCAAGAGACCCAGTACTTC
NA NA TRBJ1-1 11 TRBV6-5 CASSPGAEAFF TGTGCCAGCAGTCCAGGGGCTGAAGCTTTCTTT
NA NA TRBJ2-1 16 TRBV7-9 CASSSTGVADYNEQFF TGTGCCAGCAGCAGTACCGGGGTAGCGGACTACAATGAGCAGTTCTTC
NA NA TRBJ2-3 10 TRBV29-1 CSHSRDTQYF TGCAGTCACTCGAGAGATACGCAGTATTTT
NA NA TRBJ1-3 15 TRBV7-6 CASSLAPEYRDTIYF TGTGCCAGCAGCTTAGCGCCAGAGTACCGGGACACCATATATTTT
NA NA TRBJ1-4 11 TRBV2 CAIGQPEKLFF TGTGCCATCGGACAGCCTGAAAAACTGTTTTTT
NA NA TRBJ2-1 16 TRBV15 CATSTAGPISYNEQFF TGTGCCACCAGCACCGCAGGGCCGATCTCCTACAATGAGCAGTTCTTC
NA NA TRBJ2-1 15 TRBV2 CASSYRTEAYNEQFF TGTGCCAGCAGTTATCGGACAGAGGCCTACAATGAGCAGTTCTTC
NA NA TRBJ1-5 17 TRBV7-9 CASTLSVGELADQPQHF TGTGCCAGCACCCTCAGCGTCGGGGAATTGGCGGATCAGCCCCAGCATTTT
TRBD2 NA TRBJ2-3 14 TRBV6-5 CASNPGTSGNPQYF TGTGCCAGCAACCCCGGGACTAGCGGGAATCCGCAGTATTTT
TRBD1 few TRBJ1-1 14 TRBV9 CASSVGTGRTEAFF TGTGCCAGCAGCGTAGGGACAGGGAGAACTGAAGCTTTCTTT
NA once TRBJ2-7 11 TRBV6-1 CASSYTYEQYF TGTGCCAGCAGCTACACGTACGAGCAGTACTTC
NA NA TRBJ2-2 12 TRBV11-2 CASRINTGELFF TGTGCCAGCAGAATTAACACCGGGGAGCTGTTTTTT
TRBD1 once TRBJ1-2 15 TRBV5-6 CASSWGTAVGYGYTF TGTGCCAGCAGCTGGGGGACAGCGGTCGGGTATGGCTACACCTTC
NA NA TRBJ2-7 15 TRBV5-1 CASSFRSAGTYEQYF TGCGCCAGCAGCTTCCGAAGTGCAGGGACCTACGAGCAGTACTTC
TRBD2 NA TRBJ2-3 17 TRBV15 CATSPRALAGSTDTQYF TGTGCCACCAGCCCTCGAGCACTAGCGGGGAGCACAGATACGCAGTATTTT
TRBD1 NA TRBJ1-2 14 TRBV13 CASSLDRGNYGYTF TGTGCCAGCAGCTTAGACAGGGGTAACTATGGCTACACCTTC
NA NA TRBJ1-1 15 TRBV27 CASSLSAALNTEAFF TGTGCCAGCAGTTTATCGGCAGCCCTGAACACTGAAGCTTTCTTT
TRBD1 NA TRBJ2-1 15 TRBV5-1 CASSSTKRQGTFQFF TGCGCCAGCAGCTCGACAAAGAGACAGGGAACCTTCCAGTTCTTC
TRBD1 NA TRBJ2-1 17 TRBV29-1 CSVETPGQGASYNEQFF TGCAGCGTTGAGACCCCGGGACAGGGGGCTTCCTACAATGAGCAGTTCTTC
NA NA TRBJ1-1 19 TRBV7-9 CASSSPRGLVSIRNTEAFF TGTGCCAGCAGCTCTCCTCGGGGATTGGTATCCATCAGGAACACTGAAGCTTTCTTT
TRBD1 NA TRBJ1-1 14 TRBV9 CASSVSGTGAEAFF TGTGCCAGCAGCGTTTCCGGGACAGGGGCAGAAGCTTTCTTT
NA NA TRBJ2-3 15 TRBV4-1 CASSLLGGGTDTQYF TGCGCCAGCAGCCTTCTCGGAGGGGGCACAGATACGCAGTATTTT